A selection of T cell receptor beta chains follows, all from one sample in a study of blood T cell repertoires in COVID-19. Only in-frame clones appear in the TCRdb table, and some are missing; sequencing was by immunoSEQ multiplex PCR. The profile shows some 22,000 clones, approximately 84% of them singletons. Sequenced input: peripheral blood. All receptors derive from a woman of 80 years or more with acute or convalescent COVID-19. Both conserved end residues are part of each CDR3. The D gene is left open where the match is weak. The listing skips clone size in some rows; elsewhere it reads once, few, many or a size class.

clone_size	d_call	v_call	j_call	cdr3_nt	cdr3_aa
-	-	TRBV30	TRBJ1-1	TGTGCCTGGAGTGTACGGGGGAACACTGAAGCTTTCTTT	CAWSVRGNTEAFF
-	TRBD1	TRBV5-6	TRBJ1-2	TGTGCCAGCAGCTTGTTCGGACAGGGCTATGGCTACACCTTC	CASSLFGQGYGYTF
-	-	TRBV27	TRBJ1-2	TGTGCCAGCAGTTTATTTTCAAACTATGGCTACACCTTC	CASSLFSNYGYTF
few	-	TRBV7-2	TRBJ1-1	TGTGCCAGCAGCGCCAGAATCACTGAAGCTTTCTTT	CASSARITEAFF
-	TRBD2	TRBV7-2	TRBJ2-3	TGTGCCAGCAGCTACCAGCAGACTAGCGGTAATACGCAGTATTTT	CASSYQQTSGNTQYF
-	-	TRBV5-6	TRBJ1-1	TGTGCCAGCACGACCAGGGGATTAAACACTGAAGCTTTCTTT	CASTTRGLNTEAFF
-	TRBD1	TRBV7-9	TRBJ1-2	TGTGCCAGCAGCGTCCCGGGACAGGGCTCTGGCTACACCTTC	CASSVPGQGSGYTF
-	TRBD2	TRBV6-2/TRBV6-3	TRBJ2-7	TGTGCCAGCAGCGATGGACTAGCGGGGACGGGGGTTACCTACGAGCAGTACTTC	CASSDGLAGTGVTYEQYF
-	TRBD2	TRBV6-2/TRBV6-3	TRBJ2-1	TGTGCCAGCAGTCCCCTCGGACTAGCGGGTAATGAGCAGTTCTTC	CASSPLGLAGNEQFF
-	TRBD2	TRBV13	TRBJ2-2	TGTGCCAGCAGCAAGGGACTAGCGGGGGGCACCGGGGAGCTGTTTTTT	CASSKGLAGGTGELFF
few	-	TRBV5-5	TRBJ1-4	TGTGCCAGCAGTCCCCTGTCTCCCCGCGGGGAAAAACTGTTTTTT	CASSPLSPRGEKLFF
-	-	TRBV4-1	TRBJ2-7	TGCGCCAGCAGCCAAAAGGCTAGCTCAAACTACGAGCAGTACTTC	CASSQKASSNYEQYF
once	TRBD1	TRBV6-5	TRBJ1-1	TGTGCCAGCGGGACAGGGGCCGCCATGAACACTGAAGCTTTCTTT	CASGTGAAMNTEAFF
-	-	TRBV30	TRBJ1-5	TGTGCCTGGAGTGGCCCCGGACAGTTCAATCAGCCCCAGCATTTT	CAWSGPGQFNQPQHF
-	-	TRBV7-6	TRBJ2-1	TGTGCCAGCAGCTCCCAACAGGCCGGCTCCTACAATGAGCAGTTCTTC	CASSSQQAGSYNEQFF
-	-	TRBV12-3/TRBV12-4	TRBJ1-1	TGTGCCAGCAGTTTCTCTAGAGGCACTGAAGCTTTCTTT	CASSFSRGTEAFF
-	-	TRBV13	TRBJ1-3	TGTGCCAGCAGCTGGGGGGGACACTCTGGAAACACCATATATTTT	CASSWGGHSGNTIYF
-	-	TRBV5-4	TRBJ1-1	TGTGCCAGCAGGCGGACACCTCGGGAGTCGGTAAGGACTGAAGCTTTCTTT	CASRRTPRESVRTEAFF
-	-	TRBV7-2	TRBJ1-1	TGTGCCAGCAGCTCGATTCAGGGTGTGACTGAAGCTTTCTTT	CASSSIQGVTEAFF
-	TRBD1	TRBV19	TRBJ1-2	TGTGCCAGTAGTTGGACAGGGCAATATGGCTACACCTTC	CASSWTGQYGYTF
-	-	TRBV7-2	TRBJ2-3	TGTGCCAGCAGCCCCAAGAAGACTTCTAGCACAGATACGCAGTATTTT	CASSPKKTSSTDTQYF
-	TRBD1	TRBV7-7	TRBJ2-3	TGTGCTAGCAGCCTCAGGACAGGGGCAACAGATACGCAGTATTTT	CASSLRTGATDTQYF
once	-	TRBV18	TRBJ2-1	TGTGCCAGCTCACCATTCGGGACTGTCAATGAGCAGTTCTTC	CASSPFGTVNEQFF
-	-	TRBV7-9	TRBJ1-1	TGTGCCAGCAGCAGACAGACCCAACGTGATGAAGCTTTCTTT	CASSRQTQRDEAFF